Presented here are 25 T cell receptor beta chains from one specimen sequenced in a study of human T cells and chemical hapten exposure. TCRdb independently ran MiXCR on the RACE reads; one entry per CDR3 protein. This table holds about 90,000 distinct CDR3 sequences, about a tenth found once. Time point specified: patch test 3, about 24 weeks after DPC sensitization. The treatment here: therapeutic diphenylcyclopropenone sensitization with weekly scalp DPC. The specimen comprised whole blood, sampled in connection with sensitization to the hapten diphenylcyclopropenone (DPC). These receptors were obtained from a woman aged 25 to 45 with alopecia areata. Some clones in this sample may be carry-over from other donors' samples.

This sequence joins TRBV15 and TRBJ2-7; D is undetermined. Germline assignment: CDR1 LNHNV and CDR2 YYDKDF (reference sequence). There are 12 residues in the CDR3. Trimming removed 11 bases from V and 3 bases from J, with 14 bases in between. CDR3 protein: CAPTWVLYEQYV. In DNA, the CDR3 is TGTGCCCCTACATGGGTCCTCTACGAGCAGTACGTC.

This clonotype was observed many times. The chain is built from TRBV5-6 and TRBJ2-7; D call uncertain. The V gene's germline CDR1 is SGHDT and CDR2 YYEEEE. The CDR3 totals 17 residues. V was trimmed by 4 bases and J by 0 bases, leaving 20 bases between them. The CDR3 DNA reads TGTGCCAGCAGCCCCACCATTAAGACGGACCCCTCCTACGAGCAGTACTTC. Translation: CASSPTIKTDPSYEQYF.

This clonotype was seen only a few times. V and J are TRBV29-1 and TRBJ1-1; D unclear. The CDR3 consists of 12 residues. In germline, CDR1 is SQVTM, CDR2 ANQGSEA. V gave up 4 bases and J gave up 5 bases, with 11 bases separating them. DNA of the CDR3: TGCAGCGTTGTCGCGGGAGGGACTGAAGCTTTCTTT. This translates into CSVVAGGTEAFF.

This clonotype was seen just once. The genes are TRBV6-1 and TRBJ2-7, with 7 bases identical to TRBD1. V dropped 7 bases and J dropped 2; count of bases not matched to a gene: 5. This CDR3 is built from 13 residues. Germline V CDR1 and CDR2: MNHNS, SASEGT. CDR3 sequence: CASIRDSPYEQYV. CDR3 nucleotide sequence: TGTGCCAGCATCCGGGACAGTCCCTACGAGCAGTACGTC.

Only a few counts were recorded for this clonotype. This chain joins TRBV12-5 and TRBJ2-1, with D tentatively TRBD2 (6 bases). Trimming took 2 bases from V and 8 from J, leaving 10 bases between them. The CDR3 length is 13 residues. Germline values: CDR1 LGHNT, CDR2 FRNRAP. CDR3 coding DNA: TGTGCTAGTGGTTTGTCTAGCGCGGATGAGCAGTTCTTC. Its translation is CASGLSSADEQFF.

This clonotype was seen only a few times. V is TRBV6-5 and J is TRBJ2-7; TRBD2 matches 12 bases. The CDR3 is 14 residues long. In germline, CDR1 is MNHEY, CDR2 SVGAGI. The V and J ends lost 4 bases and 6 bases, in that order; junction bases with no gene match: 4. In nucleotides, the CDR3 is TGTGCCAGCAGTTCCAGGACTAGCGGGACCGAGCAGTACTTC. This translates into CASSSRTSGTEQYF.

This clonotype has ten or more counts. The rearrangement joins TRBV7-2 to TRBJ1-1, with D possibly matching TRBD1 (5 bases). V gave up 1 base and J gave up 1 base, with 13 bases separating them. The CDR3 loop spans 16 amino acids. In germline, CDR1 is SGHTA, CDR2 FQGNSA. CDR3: CASSLGGAGRNTEAFF. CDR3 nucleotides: TGTGCCAGCAGCTTAGGCGGGGCAGGGAGGAACACTGAAGCTTTCTTT. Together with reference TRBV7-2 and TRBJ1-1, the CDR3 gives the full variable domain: GAGVSQSPSNKVTEKGKDVELRCDPISGHTALYWYRQSLGQGLEFLIYFQGNSAPDKSGLPSDRFSAERTGGSVSTLTIQRTQQEDSAVYLCASSLGGAGRNTEAFFGQGTRLTVV.

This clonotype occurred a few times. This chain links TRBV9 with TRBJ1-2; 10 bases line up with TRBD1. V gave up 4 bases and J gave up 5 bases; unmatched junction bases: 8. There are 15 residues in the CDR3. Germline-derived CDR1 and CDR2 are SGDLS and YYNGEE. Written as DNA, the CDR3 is TGTGCCAGCAGCCCAGATCCGGGACAGGGGTATGGCTACACCTTC. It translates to CASSPDPGQGYGYTF.

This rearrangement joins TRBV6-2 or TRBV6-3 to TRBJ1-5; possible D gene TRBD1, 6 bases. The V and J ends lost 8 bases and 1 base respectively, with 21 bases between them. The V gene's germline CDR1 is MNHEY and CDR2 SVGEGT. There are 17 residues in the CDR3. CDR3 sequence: CASQSARGISSNQPQHF. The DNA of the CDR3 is TGTGCCAGCCAGTCGGCGAGGGGGATCTCGAGCAATCAGCCCCAGCATTTT.

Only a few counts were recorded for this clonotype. The CDR3 here is CASSQASGDGELFF. The CDR3 bases are TGCGCCAGCAGCCAAGCATCAGGGGACGGGGAGCTGTTTTTT. This chain links TRBV4-1 with TRBJ2-2; tentative D call: TRBD1 (6 bases). This CDR3 region has 14 residues. V was clipped by 1 base and J by 7 bases, with 10 bases between them. Germline assignment: CDR1 MGHRA and CDR2 YSYEKL.

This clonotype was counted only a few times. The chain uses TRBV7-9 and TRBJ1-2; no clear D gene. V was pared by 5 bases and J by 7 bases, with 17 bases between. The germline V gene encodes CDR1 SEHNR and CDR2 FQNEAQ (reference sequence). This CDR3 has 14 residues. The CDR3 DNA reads TGTGCCAGCAGCCAGGAGGAAGGACGAACTGGCTACACCTTC. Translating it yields CASSQEEGRTGYTF.

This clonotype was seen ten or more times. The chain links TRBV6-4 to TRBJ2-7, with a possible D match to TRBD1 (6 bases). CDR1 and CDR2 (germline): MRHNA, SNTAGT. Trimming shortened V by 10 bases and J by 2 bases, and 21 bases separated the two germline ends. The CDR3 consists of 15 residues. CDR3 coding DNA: TGTGCCATCGAAAAACGGACAGCTCGGACCTACGAGCAGTACGTC. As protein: CAIEKRTARTYEQYV.

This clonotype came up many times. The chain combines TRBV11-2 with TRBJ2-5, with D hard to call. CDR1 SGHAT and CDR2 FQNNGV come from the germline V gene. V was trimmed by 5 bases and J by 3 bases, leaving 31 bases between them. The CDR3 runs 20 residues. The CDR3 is CASSPSLSVGTAYSKETQYF. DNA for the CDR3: TGTGCCAGCAGCCCGAGTTTGTCGGTTGGAACGGCCTACTCCAAAGAGACCCAGTACTTC.

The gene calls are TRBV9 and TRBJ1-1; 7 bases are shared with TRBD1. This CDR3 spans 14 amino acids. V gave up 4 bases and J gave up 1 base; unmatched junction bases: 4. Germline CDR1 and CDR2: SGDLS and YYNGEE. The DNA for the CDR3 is TGTGCCAGCAGCTCAGGACAGGAGAACACTGAAGCTTTCTTT. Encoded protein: CASSSGQENTEAFF.

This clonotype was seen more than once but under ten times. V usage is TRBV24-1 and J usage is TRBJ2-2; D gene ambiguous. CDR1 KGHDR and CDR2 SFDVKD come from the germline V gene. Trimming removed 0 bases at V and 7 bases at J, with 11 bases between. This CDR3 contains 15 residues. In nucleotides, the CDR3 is TGTGCCACCAGTGATTTGAGGGCTGGCATCGGGGAGCTGTTTTTT. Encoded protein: CATSDLRAGIGELFF.

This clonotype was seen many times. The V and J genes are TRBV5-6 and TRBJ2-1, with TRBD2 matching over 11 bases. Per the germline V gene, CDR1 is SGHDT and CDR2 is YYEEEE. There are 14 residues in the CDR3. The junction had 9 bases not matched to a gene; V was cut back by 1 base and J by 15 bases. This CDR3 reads CASSLRTSGGRGFF. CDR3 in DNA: TGTGCCAGCAGCTTGCGCACTAGCGGGGGCCGGGGGTTCTTC.

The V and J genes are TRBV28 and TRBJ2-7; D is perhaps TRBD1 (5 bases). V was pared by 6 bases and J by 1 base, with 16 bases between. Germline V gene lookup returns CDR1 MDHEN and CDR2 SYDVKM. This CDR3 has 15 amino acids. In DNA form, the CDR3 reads TGTGCCAGCAGCACCATCGACAGTACATCCTACGAGCAGTACTTC. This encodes CASSTIDSTSYEQYF.

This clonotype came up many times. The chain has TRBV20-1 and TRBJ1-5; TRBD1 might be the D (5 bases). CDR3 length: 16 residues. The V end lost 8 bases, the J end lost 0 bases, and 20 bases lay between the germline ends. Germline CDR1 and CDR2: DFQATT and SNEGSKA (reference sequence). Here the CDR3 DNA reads TGCAGTACCACCTTGGGGGGGGATCTTAGCAATCAGCCCCAGCATTTT. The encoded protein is CSTTLGGDLSNQPQHF.

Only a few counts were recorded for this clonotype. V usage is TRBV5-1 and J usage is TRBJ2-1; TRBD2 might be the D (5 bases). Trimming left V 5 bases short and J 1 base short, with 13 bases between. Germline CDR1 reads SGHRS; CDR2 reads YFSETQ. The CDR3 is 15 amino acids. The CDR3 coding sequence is TGCGCCAGCAGGGGCGAGGGCTTATCCTACAATGAGCAGTTCTTC. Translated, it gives CASRGEGLSYNEQFF.

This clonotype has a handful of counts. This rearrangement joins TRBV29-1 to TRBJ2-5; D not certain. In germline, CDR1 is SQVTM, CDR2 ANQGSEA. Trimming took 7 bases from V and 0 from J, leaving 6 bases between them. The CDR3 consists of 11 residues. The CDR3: CSARYQETQYF. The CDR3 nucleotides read TGCAGCGCTAGATACCAAGAGACCCAGTACTTC.

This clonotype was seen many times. CDR3 bases: TGTGCCAGCAGCTTGGGGCGGGAGAGCTACAATGAGCAGTTCTTC. Translation: CASSLGRESYNEQFF. This chain links TRBV7-2 with TRBJ2-1; TRBD2 matches at 7 bases. Germline V CDR1 and CDR2: SGHTA, FQGNSA. Trimming removed 3 bases from V and 3 bases from J; junction bases left unmatched: 5. The CDR3 runs 15 residues.

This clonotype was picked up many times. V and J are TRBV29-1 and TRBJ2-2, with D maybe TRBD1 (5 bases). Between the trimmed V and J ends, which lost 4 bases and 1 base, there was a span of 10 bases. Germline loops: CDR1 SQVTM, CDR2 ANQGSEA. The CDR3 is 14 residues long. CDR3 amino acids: CSVVGPGNTGELFF. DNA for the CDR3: TGCAGCGTTGTGGGGCCGGGGAACACCGGGGAGCTGTTTTTT.

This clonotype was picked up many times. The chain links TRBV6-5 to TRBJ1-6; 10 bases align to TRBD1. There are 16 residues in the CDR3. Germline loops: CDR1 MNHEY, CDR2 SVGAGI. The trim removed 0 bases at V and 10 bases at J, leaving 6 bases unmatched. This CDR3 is CASSYSTGGQRSPLHF. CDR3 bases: TGTGCCAGCAGTTACTCGACAGGGGGCCAGAGATCACCCCTCCACTTT.

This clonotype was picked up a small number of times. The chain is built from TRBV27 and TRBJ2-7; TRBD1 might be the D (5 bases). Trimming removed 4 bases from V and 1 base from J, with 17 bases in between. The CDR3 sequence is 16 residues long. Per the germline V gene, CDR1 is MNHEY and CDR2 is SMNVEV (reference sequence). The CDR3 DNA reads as TGTGCCAGCAGTTCAGAACGAAGAGACAGTTCCTACGAGCAGTACTTC. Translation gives CASSSERRDSSYEQYF.

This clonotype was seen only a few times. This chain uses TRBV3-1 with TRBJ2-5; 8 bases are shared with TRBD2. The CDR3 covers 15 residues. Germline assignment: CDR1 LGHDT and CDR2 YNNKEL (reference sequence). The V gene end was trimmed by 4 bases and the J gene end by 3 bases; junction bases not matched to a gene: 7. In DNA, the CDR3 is TGTGCCAGCAGCCCCCCGGGACTAGGTGAAGAGACCCAGTACTTC. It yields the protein CASSPPGLGEETQYF.